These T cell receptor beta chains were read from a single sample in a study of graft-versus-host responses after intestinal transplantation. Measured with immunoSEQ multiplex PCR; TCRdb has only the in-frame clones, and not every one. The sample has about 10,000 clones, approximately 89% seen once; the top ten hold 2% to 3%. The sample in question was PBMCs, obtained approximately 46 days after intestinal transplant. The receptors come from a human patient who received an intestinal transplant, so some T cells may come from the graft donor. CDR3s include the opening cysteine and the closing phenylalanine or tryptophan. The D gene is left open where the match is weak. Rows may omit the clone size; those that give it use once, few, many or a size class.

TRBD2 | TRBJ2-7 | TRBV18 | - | CASSPQSTSGTYEQYF | TGTGCCAGCTCACCACAGTCAACTAGCGGGACCTACGAGCAGTACTTC
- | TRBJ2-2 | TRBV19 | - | CASQDQNTGELFF | TGTGCCAGTCAGGACCAGAACACCGGGGAGCTGTTTTTT
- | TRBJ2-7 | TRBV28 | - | CASSFPADSKEIF | TGTGCCAGCAGTTTTCCCGCCGACAGTAAAGAAATCTTC
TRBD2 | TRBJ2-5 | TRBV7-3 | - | CASSPGLAGGRYQETQYF | TGTGCCAGCAGCCCCGGACTAGCGGGGGGGCGGTACCAAGAGACCCAGTACTTC
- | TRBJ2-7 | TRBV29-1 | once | CSVVVPFGRPRAYEQYF | TGCAGCGTTGTCGTCCCCTTCGGCAGACCCCGCGCCTACGAGCAGTACTTC
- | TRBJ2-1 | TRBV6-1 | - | CASSEVWGRLSSFYEQFF | TGTGCCAGCAGTGAGGTTTGGGGCCGGCTTTCATCATTCTATGAGCAGTTCTTC
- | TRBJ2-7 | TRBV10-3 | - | CAIRGDWYSYEQYF | TGTGCCATCAGGGGGGACTGGTACTCCTACGAGCAGTACTTC
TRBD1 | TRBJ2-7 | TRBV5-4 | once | CASSFWTGGASYEQYF | TGTGCCAGCAGCTTTTGGACAGGGGGCGCATCCTACGAGCAGTACTTC
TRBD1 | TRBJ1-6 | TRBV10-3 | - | CAITQGVGSPLHF | TGTGCCATCACCCAGGGGGTGGGTTCACCCCTCCACTTT
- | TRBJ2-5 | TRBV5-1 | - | CASSKQETQYF | TGCGCCAGCAGCAAACAAGAGACCCAGTACTTC
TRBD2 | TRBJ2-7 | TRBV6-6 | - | CASSYRDYSYEQYF | TGTGCCAGCAGTTACCGGGACTATTCCTACGAGCAGTACTTC
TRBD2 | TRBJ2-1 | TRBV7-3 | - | CASSPSGALLNEQFF | TGTGCCAGCAGCCCAAGCGGGGCCCTGTTAAATGAGCAGTTCTTC
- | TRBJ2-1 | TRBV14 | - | CASSPDPYNEQFF | TGTGCCAGCAGCCCCGACCCCTACAATGAGCAGTTCTTC
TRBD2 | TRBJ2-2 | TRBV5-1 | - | CASSLLGRDTGELFF | TGCGCCAGCAGCTTATTGGGGAGGGACACCGGGGAGCTGTTTTTT
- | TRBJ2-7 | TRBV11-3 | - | CASAAGQYYEQYF | TGTGCCAGCGCCGCCGGACAATATTACGAGCAGTACTTC
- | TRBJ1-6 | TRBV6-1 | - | CASSSGPHNSPLHF | TGTGCCAGCAGTTCAGGGCCCCATAATTCACCCCTCCACTTT
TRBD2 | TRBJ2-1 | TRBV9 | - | CASSVTGTSGSRNEQFF | TGTGCCAGCAGCGTAACCGGGACTAGCGGGAGTAGGAATGAGCAGTTCTTC
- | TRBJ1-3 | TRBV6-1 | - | CASRTGLLGNTIYF | TGTGCCAGCAGGACCGGACTTCTCGGAAACACCATATATTTT
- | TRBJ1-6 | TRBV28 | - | CASSLVEFSYNSPLHF | TGTGCCAGCAGTTTGGTGGAATTCTCCTATAATTCACCCCTCCACTTT
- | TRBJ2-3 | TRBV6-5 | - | CASSYFASADTQYF | TGTGCCAGCAGTTACTTTGCTAGCGCAGATACGCAGTATTTT
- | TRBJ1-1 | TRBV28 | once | CASSLGAGGMGNTEAFF | TGTGCCAGCAGTTTAGGGGCGGGGGGGATGGGGAACACTGAAGCTTTCTTT
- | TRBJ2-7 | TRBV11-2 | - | CASSPPWTYEQYF | TGTGCCAGCAGCCCGCCCTGGACCTACGAGCAGTACTTC
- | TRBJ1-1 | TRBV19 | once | CASSIGNTEAFF | TGTGCCAGTAGTATAGGGAACACTGAAGCTTTCTTT
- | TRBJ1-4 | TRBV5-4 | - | CASSLRAEGEKLFF | TGTGCCAGCAGCTTGCGGGCAGAGGGGGAAAAACTGTTTTTT
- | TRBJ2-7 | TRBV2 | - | CASRVTGSSYEQYF | TGTGCCAGCAGGGTGACAGGCAGCTCCTACGAGCAGTACTTC
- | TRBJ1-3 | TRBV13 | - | CASSLVGVLSGNTIYF | TGTGCCAGCAGCTTAGTGGGGGTCCTCTCTGGAAACACCATATATTTT
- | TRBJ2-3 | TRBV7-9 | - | CASSLGFQSDTQYF | TGTGCCAGCAGCTTAGGATTCCAGTCAGATACGCAGTATTTT
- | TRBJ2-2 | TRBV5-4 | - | CASSSGTNRGLFF | TGTGCCAGCAGCTCAGGGACTAACAGGGGACTGTTTTTT
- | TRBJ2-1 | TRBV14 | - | CASSQFGFPYNEQFF | TGTGCCAGCAGCCAATTTGGGTTCCCTTACAATGAGCAGTTCTTC